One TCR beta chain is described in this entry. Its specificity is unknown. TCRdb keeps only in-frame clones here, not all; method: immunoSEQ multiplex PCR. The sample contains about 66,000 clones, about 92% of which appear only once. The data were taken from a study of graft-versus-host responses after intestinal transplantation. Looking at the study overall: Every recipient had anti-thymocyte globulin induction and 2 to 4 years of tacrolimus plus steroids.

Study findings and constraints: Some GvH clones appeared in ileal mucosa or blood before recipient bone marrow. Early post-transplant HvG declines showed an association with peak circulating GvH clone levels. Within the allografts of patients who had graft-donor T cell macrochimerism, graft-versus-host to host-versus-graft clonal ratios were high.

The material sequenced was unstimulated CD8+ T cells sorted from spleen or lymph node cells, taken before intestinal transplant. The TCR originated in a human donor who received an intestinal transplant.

The CDR3 is CASSTGIGGYTF. The CDR3 DNA reads TGTGCCAGCAGCACAGGGATAGGTGGCTACACCTTC. The rearrangement uses TRBV27 and TRBJ1-2; a possible D gene is TRBD1 (6 bases). V lost 6 bases, J lost 7 bases, and 12 bases lay in between. Germline lookup yields CDR1 MNHEY and CDR2 SMNVEV (reference sequence). The length of the CDR3 is 12 residues.